This TCR beta chain came from a study of T cell changes during pregnancy in multiple sclerosis. Clones were read by immunoSEQ multiplex PCR, and TCRdb kept only the in-frame ones, dropping some. The data show 20,000 to 25,000 clones, 85% seen once. V was pared by 4 bases and J by 7 bases, with 6 bases of the junction left unmatched. The germline gives CDR1 SGHTA, CDR2 FQGTGA. The length of the CDR3 is 14 residues. This receptor was obtained from a female donor in good health, enrolled as a control in a pregnancy study. This rearrangement joins TRBV7-3 to TRBJ2-1; 8 nucleotides line up with TRBD2. Specimen: CD8+ T cells from peripheral blood mononuclear cells, collected in the first trimester of pregnancy. The DNA for the CDR3 is TGTGCCAGCAGCTCGGGCGGGGGGAGGAATGAGCAGTTCTTC. This sequence encodes CASSSGGGRNEQFF.